Following are 21 T cell receptor beta chains from one sample sequenced in a study of response to subunit inactivated influenza vaccine. TCRdb itself ran the RT-PCR reads through MiXCR, one entry per CDR3 protein. Among roughly 620,000 distinct CDR3 sequences listed, about 10% were seen once. This same sample was also taken into another study, of T cells expressing NK-cell markers. That study adds: The authors generated TCR beta cDNA through 5'RACE template switching with UMIs.

The starting material was PBMCs from blood, obtained on the day of vaccination. The receptor source for this set is a man over 45 who received an inactivated influenza vaccine.

In its sample, this clonotype was seen a few times. The V call is TRBV4-2, the J call TRBJ2-7; D is unresolved. The germline V gene has CDR1 LGHNA and CDR2 YNFKEQ. The CDR3 is 14 amino acids. Trimming cost V 1 base and J 2 bases, with 9 bases left between them. Written as DNA, the CDR3 is TGTGCCAGCAGCCAAGTCCTAACAACCTACGAGCAGTACTTC. It specifies CASSQVLTTYEQYF.

The chain has TRBV3-1 and TRBJ2-1; weak D call: TRBD1 (7 bases). Germline V lookup: CDR1 LGHDT, CDR2 YNNKEL (reference sequence). The CDR3 is 17 amino acids. V was pared by 4 bases and J by 1 base, with 17 bases between. Written as DNA, the CDR3 is TGTGCCAGCAGCCCCCAGGGGGGACGGCAATCCTACAATGAGCAGTTCTTC. It encodes CASSPQGGRQSYNEQFF.

This clonotype was counted a few times. The chain carries TRBV5-6 and TRBJ2-7, with D possibly TRBD2 on 6 matching bases. Germline CDR1 is SGHDT and CDR2 is YYEEEE. The germline V and J ends were trimmed by 3 bases and 3 bases, with 13 bases remaining between them. The CDR3 has 14 residues. CDR3 region: CASSWTQDYYEQYF. Written as DNA, the CDR3 is TGTGCCAGCAGCTGGACCCAGGACTACTACGAGCAGTACTTC. The entire variable domain, with the rest obtained from reference TRBV5-6 and TRBJ2-7, is as follows: DAGVTQSPTHLIKTRGQQVTLRCSPKSGHDTVSWYQQALGQGPQFIFQYYEEEERQRGNFPDRFSGHQFPNYSSELNVNALLLGDSALYLCASSWTQDYYEQYFGPGTRLTVT.

The table lists this clonotype with a few counts. The rearrangement links TRBV5-1 to TRBJ2-5; D gene unclear. This CDR3 is built from 14 residues. Between the trimmed V and J ends, which lost 3 bases and 2 bases, there was a span of 11 bases. The V gene's germline CDR1 is SGHRS and CDR2 YFSETQ. The CDR3 coding sequence is TGCGCCAGCAGCTCCCCAGCACAACAAGAGACCCAGTACTTC. Its translation: CASSSPAQQETQYF.

This clonotype was detected a few times. The gene calls are TRBV20-1 and TRBJ2-1; D perhaps matches TRBD2 (5 bases). Trimming took off 1 base at V and 0 bases at J, with 13 bases between the two ends. CDR3 length equals 16 residues. The germline CDR1 and CDR2 sequences are DFQATT and SNEGSKA (reference sequence). The CDR3 sequence: CSARGLERVSYNEQFF. Here the CDR3 DNA reads TGCAGTGCTAGAGGACTGGAGAGGGTCTCCTACAATGAGCAGTTCTTC.

V gene TRBV27 combines with J gene TRBJ2-7, with TRBD2 identical over 10 bases. V shed 4 bases and J 2 bases; nucleotides not matched to a gene: 5. Germline loops: CDR1 MNHEY, CDR2 SMNVEV (reference sequence). This CDR3 is 15 amino acids long. CDR3 residues: CASSSPSGGAYEQYF. As DNA, the CDR3 is TGTGCCAGCAGTTCCCCAAGCGGGGGGGCCTACGAGCAGTACTTC.

A few counts support this clonotype. This sequence joins TRBV27 and TRBJ2-2; perhaps TRBD1 as D (6 bases). Germline V CDR1 and CDR2: MNHEY, SMNVEV (reference sequence). Trimming stripped 6 bases from V and 1 base from J, with 15 bases between. CDR3 length equals 16 residues. The CDR3 reads CASRDAGTRNTGELFF. The CDR3 DNA is TGTGCCAGCAGAGACGCCGGGACAAGGAACACCGGGGAGCTGTTTTTT.

The chain combines TRBV28 with TRBJ2-1; the D gene is possibly TRBD1 (6 bases). The CDR3 sequence is 16 residues long. V was cut by 5 bases and J by 6 bases, with 20 bases left in between. CDR1 is MDHEN, CDR2 SYDVKM, per germline. CDR3 sequence (DNA): TGTGCCAGCAGTCCTTATCCCACTAACAGGGTCAATGAGCAGTTCTTC. This encodes CASSPYPTNRVNEQFF.

This clonotype was observed many times. The rearrangement links TRBV29-1 to TRBJ2-3, with TRBD1 matching 7 bases. Losses at the gene ends were 6 bases for V and 4 bases for J; bases not matched to a gene: 4. Germline V CDR1 and CDR2: SQVTM, ANQGSEA. CDR3 length equals 12 residues. CDR3 in amino acids: CSVDRSPDTQYF. CDR3 bases: TGCAGCGTGGACAGGAGCCCAGATACGCAGTATTTT.

This clonotype came up a few times. The CDR3 loop reads CAISESYYWGQGVGETQYF. CDR3 DNA: TGTGCCATCAGTGAGTCGTACTACTGGGGACAGGGAGTTGGAGAGACCCAGTACTTC. The V and J genes are TRBV10-3 and TRBJ2-5, with 9 bases identical to TRBD1. The junction had 15 bases not matched to a gene; V was cut back by 0 bases and J by 4 bases. Per germline, CDR1 ENHRY and CDR2 SYGVKD. CDR3 size: 19 residues.

The gene calls are TRBV29-1 and TRBJ1-3; TRBD1 matches at 7 bases. CDR1 and CDR2 from the germline V gene are SQVTM and ANQGSEA. This CDR3 comprises 14 residues. V shed 7 bases and J 0 bases; nucleotides not matched to a gene: 6. CDR3 region: CSARQGSSGNTIYF. The CDR3 nucleotides are TGCAGCGCTAGACAGGGAAGCTCTGGAAACACCATATATTTT. Filled out from reference TRBV29-1 and TRBJ1-3, the complete variable domain reads SAVISQKPSRDICQRGTSLTIQCQVDSQVTMMFWYRQQPGQSLTLIATANQGSEATYESGFVIDKFPISRPNLTFSTLTVSNMSPEDSSIYLCSARQGSSGNTIYFGEGSWLTVV.

The chain combines TRBV10-2 with TRBJ2-7, with TRBD2 matching 7 bases. CDR3 length equals 15 residues. With V trimmed by 2 bases and J by 3 bases, 7 bases remained unmatched. Germline V gene sequence: CDR1 WSHSY, CDR2 SAAADI. Here the CDR3 DNA reads TGCGCCAGCAGTGAGGGGGGAGGGGCCCTCTACGAGCAGTACTTC. Protein sequence: CASSEGGGALYEQYF.

In its sample, this clonotype was seen a few times. This chain joins TRBV6-1 and TRBJ1-1; D uncertain. Trimming removed 2 bases at V and 2 bases at J, with 9 bases between. The germline V gene has CDR1 MNHNS and CDR2 SASEGT. This CDR3 has 14 residues. The CDR3 nucleotides read TGTGCCAGCAGTGAAAGGCCGGACAACACTGAAGCTTTCTTT. This sequence encodes CASSERPDNTEAFF.

There are a few counts of this clonotype. The V gene is TRBV12-3 or TRBV12-4, the J gene TRBJ2-5; tentatively, D is TRBD2 (7 bases). V dropped 10 bases and J dropped 3 bases, with 15 bases sitting between them. The CDR3 has 13 residues. In DNA form, the CDR3 reads TGTGCCACCGCGGGGGCGGCAAAAGAGACCCAGTACTTC. It is translated as CATAGAAKETQYF.

The sample holds many counts of this clonotype. The rearrangement links TRBV7-8 to TRBJ1-5, with D perhaps TRBD1 (6 bases). The CDR3 consists of 17 residues. Germline V lookup: CDR1 SGHVS, CDR2 FQNEAQ. The ends were cut back, 3 bases at V and 1 base at J, with 16 bases in the middle. The CDR3 DNA reads TGTGCCAGCAGCTTTAGCTACAGGGAAGTGAGCAATCAGCCCCAGCATTTT. Its translation is CASSFSYREVSNQPQHF.

This clonotype was detected only a few times. V and J are TRBV29-1 and TRBJ1-5, with D maybe TRBD1 (6 bases). V lost 6 bases to trimming and J lost 3 bases, with 12 bases between them. This CDR3 has 13 residues. CDR1 and CDR2 from the germline V gene are SQVTM and ANQGSEA. This CDR3 reads CSVLDRNNQPQHF. Here the CDR3 DNA reads TGCAGCGTCCTGGACAGAAACAATCAGCCCCAGCATTTT.

This clonotype was found a few times. The chain links TRBV27 to TRBJ1-5, with TRBD1 matching 9 bases. This CDR3 has 14 amino acids. Trimming cost V 4 bases and J 7 bases; bases outside gene matches: 5. Germline values: CDR1 MNHEY, CDR2 SMNVEV (reference sequence). The DNA for the CDR3 is TGTGCCAGCAGTTGGGACAGGGTCCACCAGCCCCAGCATTTT. Its translation: CASSWDRVHQPQHF.

The V gene is TRBV6-1, the J gene TRBJ2-7; TRBD1 matches at 9 bases. Germline V gene data show CDR1 as MNHNS and CDR2 as SASEGT. The V segment lost 5 bases and the J segment 7 bases; nucleotides outside the gene matches: 12. This CDR3 spans 15 amino acids. CDR3 in amino acids: CASSTWTGVTEEQYF. In DNA form, the CDR3 reads TGTGCCAGCAGTACCTGGACAGGGGTCACGGAAGAGCAGTACTTC.

V is TRBV10-3 and J is TRBJ1-1; D might be TRBD1 (6 bases). This CDR3 is 14 amino acids long. Between the trimmed V and J ends, which lost 9 bases and 3 bases, there was a span of 17 bases. Germline CDR1 reads ENHRY; CDR2 reads SYGVKD. The CDR3: CAIKGDIDYTEAFF. The DNA for the CDR3 is TGTGCCATTAAGGGGGACATCGATTACACTGAAGCTTTCTTT.

The chain links TRBV18 to TRBJ1-3; a possible D gene is TRBD1 (5 bases). With 2 bases removed from V and 0 bases from J, the gap between germline ends came to 8 bases. The length of the CDR3 is 15 residues. From germline, CDR1 is KGHSH and CDR2 LQKENI. CDR3 sequence: CASSPRQRSGNTIYF. The CDR3 nucleotides read TGTGCCAGCTCACCAAGACAGCGCTCTGGAAACACCATATATTTT.

This clonotype was counted a few times. This rearrangement joins TRBV11-2 to TRBJ1-3; TRBD1 matches at 10 bases. Per germline, CDR1 SGHAT and CDR2 FQNNGV. Unmatched junction bases numbered 6, after V lost 6 bases and J lost 1 base. The CDR3 sequence is 16 residues long. CDR3 DNA sequence: TGTGCCAGCAGGCCTGGGACAGGGGATTCTGGAAACACCATATATTTT. This sequence encodes CASRPGTGDSGNTIYF.